This T cell receptor beta chain was found in a study of metastatic and nonmetastatic thyroid tumors. Overall study: Across peripheral blood and tumor or nodule tissue samples taken from malignant and benign thyroid patients, the repertoires were compared with one another. General study findings and limits: For both blood and tumor, malignant thyroid tumors reportedly showed significantly higher TCR beta diversity than benign nodules did.

All patients were untreated before thyroid surgery. CDR1 MNHNS and CDR2 SASEGT come from the germline V gene. Trimming pared 0 bases from V and 7 bases from J, leaving 10 bases between. This CDR3 has 15 residues. By share of the sample, this clone is medium-sized. The antigen is not known. How the authors handled the data: Differences in CDR3 between clinicopathological groups were drawn on to build a classifier intended to discriminate distant-metastatic papillary thyroid cancer patients. TCRdb used MiXCR to call clones anew from the PCR reads. It is TCRdb's table, rather than the study itself, that gives the V and J calls and clone size. Of 5,500 to 7,000 clones in the sample, approximately 16% were seen once.

Sequences were obtained from tumor tissue. The source of this sequence is a male donor with papillary thyroid cancer or a benign thyroid nodule (not recorded which). Some clones in this sample may be carry-over from other donors' samples. The V call is TRBV6-1, the J call TRBJ1-6; D is uncertain. DNA of the CDR3: TGTGCCAGCAGTGAAGCAGCAGGTTACAATTCACCCCTCCACTTT. It is translated as CASSEAAGYNSPLHF.